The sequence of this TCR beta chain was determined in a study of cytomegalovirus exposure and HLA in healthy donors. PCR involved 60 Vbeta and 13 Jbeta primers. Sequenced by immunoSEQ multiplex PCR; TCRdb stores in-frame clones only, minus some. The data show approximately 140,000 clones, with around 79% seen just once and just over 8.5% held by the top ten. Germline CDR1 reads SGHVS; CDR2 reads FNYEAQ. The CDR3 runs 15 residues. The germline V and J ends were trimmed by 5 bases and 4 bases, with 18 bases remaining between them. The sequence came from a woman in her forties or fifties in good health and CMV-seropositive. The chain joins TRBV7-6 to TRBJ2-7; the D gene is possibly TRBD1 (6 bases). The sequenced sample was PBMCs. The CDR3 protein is CASSPRTGKGYEQYF. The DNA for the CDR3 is TGTGCCAGCAGCCCTCGTACAGGGAAGGGGTACGAGCAGTACTTC.